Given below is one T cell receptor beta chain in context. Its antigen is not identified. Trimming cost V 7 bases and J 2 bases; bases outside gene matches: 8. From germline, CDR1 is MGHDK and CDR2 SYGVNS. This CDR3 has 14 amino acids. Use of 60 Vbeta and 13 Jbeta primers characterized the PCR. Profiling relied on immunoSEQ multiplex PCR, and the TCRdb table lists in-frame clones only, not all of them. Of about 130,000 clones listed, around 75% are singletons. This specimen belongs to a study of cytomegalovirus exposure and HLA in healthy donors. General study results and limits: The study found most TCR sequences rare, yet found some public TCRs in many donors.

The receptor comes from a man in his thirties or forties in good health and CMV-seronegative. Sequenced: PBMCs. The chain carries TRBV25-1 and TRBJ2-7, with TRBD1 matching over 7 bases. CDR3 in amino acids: CASTSQQGTYEQYF. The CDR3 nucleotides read TGTGCCAGCACCTCCCAACAGGGGACCTACGAGCAGTACTTC.